Described below is a single TCR beta chain sequence and its context. The antigen it recognizes is unknown. No clone much larger than this one lies a single base away; base qualities are absent. The sample is drawn from a study of cytomegalovirus exposure and HLA in healthy donors listed by TCRdb under 2017. Looking at the study overall: In an earlier analysis of approximately 500 of the donors, 276 Gb of sequence data and roughly 100 million unique TCR beta sequences from about 190 million T cells were reported. An early release covering roughly 640 HLA-typed donors comprised about 310 gigabases of sequencing data and around 80 million unique TCR sequences. Of the roughly 400 genotyped donors, about 80% fell in the genetic ancestry cluster associated with self-reported Caucasian donors. The aim of the study was to test whether cataloging public T cell receptors could identify signatures of past pathogen exposure. The study profiled the T cell repertoires of 500 to 800 subjects by immunosequencing and related them to cytomegalovirus serostatus. In addition to the first cohort of roughly 700 subjects, a separate validation cohort of some 120 different subjects was used. To predict cytomegalovirus infection status, the study brought together high-throughput TCR immunosequencing, statistical association of individual TCRs with disease status, and machine learning. A later analysis re-examined previously published TCR beta repertoires from more than 550 donors and added high-resolution HLA genotyping to investigate patterns of TCR occurrence. Rather than using new phenotypic data, the later analysis identified candidate immune exposures from TCR beta sequences and from how often those sequences occurred across donors. To decide whether each TCR beta V gene segment behaved as functional or pseudogenic, an earlier analysis of some 600 of the donors relied on high-throughput TCR beta sequencing. Donor age, sex, ethnicity and CMV serostatus were compiled alongside the repertoire data. In a later genetic analysis, genome-wide SNP genotypes for about 55% of the roughly 670 donors were used, and that subset was treated as a discovery cohort. Every discovery cohort repertoire had been produced on one sequencing platform. Both class I and class II loci were covered by HLA typing, at four-digit resolution. The number of typed donors differed by locus: roughly 620-640 for A, B, C, DRB1 and DQB1; 500 to 550 for DQA1; 606 for DPA1; and around 470 for DPB1. Roughly five DR-DQ haplotypes were treated as single units for association and clustering because of strong linkage in the cohort. Among roughly 400 genotyped donors of the cohort, an average of approximately 230,000 unique TCR beta nucleotide sequences were sequenced per donor, around a sixth of them non-productive.

The method behind the library was the immunoSEQ multiplex PCR assay. The multiplex PCR relied on a mix of 60 forward primers for TCR Vbeta segments and 13 reverse primers for TCR Jbeta segments. The CDR3 region of rearranged TCR beta genes was amplified from genomic DNA by a multiplex PCR assay. On the Illumina HiSeq System, the amplified TCR beta libraries were sequenced as 87-base-pair reads. In the original analysis: In a later analysis, some 80 million unique TCR beta chains were counted across the approximately 640 repertoires, and roughly 11 million of these chains were shared by at least two donors. Raw reads were error-corrected and collapsed into unique sequences by a nearest-neighbor algorithm in which closely related sequences were merged to remove PCR and sequencing errors. To assign V, D and J gene segments, CDR3 sequences were aligned to IMGT reference sequences. Each retained sequence needed at least a six-nucleotide match to both a V gene segment and a J gene segment. A rearrangement was called productive if the CDR3 had no stop codons and remained in frame with V and J, and every other rearrangement was called non-productive. Following IMGT convention, CDR3 was defined as the stretch from the second conserved V-encoded cysteine up to the conserved J-encoded phenylalanine. Sequences without an unambiguous match to a single V gene segment were excluded from the earlier analysis of a few hundred of the donors. An earlier analysis of about 600 of the donors called V segments functional above 56.7% productive rearrangements and segregating when the between-donor standard deviation exceeded 5%. To diagnose cytomegalovirus status from the catalog of TCR beta chain sequences, a statistical classification framework was built. A later analysis assigned V and J genes by comparing TCR nucleotide sequences with IMGT/GENE-DB human TR gene sequences. The TCRdist pipeline was used in a later analysis to assign CDR3 sequences and most-parsimonious VDJ recombination scenarios. In a later analysis, every TCR beta chain was defined by the combination of its CDR3 amino acid sequence and its V-gene family, and reads without a unique V-gene family were dropped. As a way to deal with suspected cross-contamination and a sequencing artifact, a later analysis dropped 450 to 600 nucleotide sequences that were highly shared and had low generation probability. For each public chain, a later analysis derived a clonal expansion index from normalized ranks of inferred template counts within each repertoire. In a later analysis, generation probabilities were computed with a VDJ recombination model fitted to out-of-frame rearrangements, and the resulting probabilities were checked against IGoR. A later analysis scored TCR-TCR, TCR-HLA and TCR-CMV co-occurrence with hypergeometric tests, applying a repertoire-size bias correction to TCR pairs. In a later analysis, false discovery rates were estimated by permuting HLA or CMV assignments 20 times. In a later analysis, co-occurring TCRs were grouped using DBSCAN, with TCRdist sequence similarity added in when clustering inside HLA-allele-positive subsets. For co-occurrence clustering, repertoires with fewer than 30,000 or more than 120,000 public chains were excluded, along with four to six repertoires with anomalous nucleotide sharing. TCRdb re-hosts the immuneACCESS table, in-frame sequences only. Its copies lack some clones; in the studies checked, an unresolved V gene accounts for under half of them, and the cause for the rest is not known. The DNA gave D and trimming, while V, J and clone size come from that table. This sample is represented by about 120,000 clones; more than 65% of them were singletons. 9.5% to 12% of the sample belongs to the ten largest clones.

CDR1 and CDR2, per the germline V gene, are SGHRS and YFSETQ. The CDR3 spans 13 residues, from the cysteine through the phenylalanine. Of the read, only the CDR3 DNA is kept; its 39 bases are in frame from base 1. Trimming at the junction amounts to 0 bases on V and 8 bases on J, and the germline ends lie 11 bases apart. Study-wide conclusions, independent of this receptor: Broadly in line with IMGT annotations, most TCR beta V segments showed up in productive rearrangements about 87% or about 30% of the time in an earlier analysis of approximately 640 of the donors. In both the original and validation cohorts, the classifier was reported to diagnose cytomegalovirus status with high specificity and sensitivity. Linkage disequilibrium might explain the correlated functional status among segregating V segments, but an unknown experimental factor could not be excluded. At a false discovery rate of 0.05, a later analysis linked under 20,000 TCR beta sequences to specific HLA alleles. Most CMV-associated TCR beta chains appeared to be HLA-restricted in a later analysis, and the HLA associations seemed to be driven largely by CMV exposure. The study listed 164 TCR beta chains as associated with cytomegalovirus. In a later genetic analysis, fewer N-insertions in productive TCRs were reported among donors in an Asian-associated ancestry cluster than the roughly 700-donor mean. In this cohort, only TCR beta chains were sequenced, and detectable features were limited by the absence of alpha or paired-chain data. When HLA alleles, especially DR and DQ, strongly co-occurred, attributing TCR associations to individual alleles was difficult. The earlier analysis of approximately 560 of the donors excluded around 17 rarely observed V segments, including chromosome 9 orphons, because counts were too low. V-gene and J-gene trimming of TCR beta chains was associated with a missense DCLRE1C variant in a later genetic analysis, and the association was replicated in an independent cohort. A later analysis reported that several top co-occurrence clusters appeared linked to parvovirus B19, influenza, CMV and Epstein-Barr virus. Compared with equally common non-associated chains, HLA-associated TCR beta chains in a later analysis were more clonally expanded and had lower generation probabilities. Roughly uniform sequencing depth across donors was assumed in presence/absence analyses, although this assumption may not hold. Some IMGT-functional V segments, including TRBV6-2 and TRBV6-3, could not be told apart with the 87-base-pair reads, so those segments were excluded. A later analysis found that TCR association rates varied across HLA loci, with DRB1 alleles showing the most associated TCRs and HLA-C alleles the fewest. The only immune exposure information available for the cohort was CMV serostatus. It was suggested by the authors that the approach could potentially be generalized to other disease states and immunological phenotypes. Most TCR sequences were seen in very few donors, while some public TCRs were found in many individuals. A few of the identified cytomegalovirus-associated TCR beta chains were confirmed in vitro to be specific for cytomegalovirus antigens. A further reported finding was that TCR beta sequences accurately predicted the HLA-A and HLA-B alleles for most subjects in the first cohort. Because some donors lacked HLA typing at each locus, the association tests relied only on the typed subset. The sequencing pipeline was judged likely to have produced a cluster of highly shared sequence variants as a technical artifact.

The cohort comprised 666 healthy bone marrow donors. At the time of sampling, all cohort members were nominally healthy, though unrecorded immune exposures were likely present. The donor was CMV seropositive and belonged to the group of about 290 seropositive cohort members. Each donor provided a peripheral blood sample, and peripheral blood mononuclear cells were used for TCR beta sequencing. The Qiagen DNeasy Blood Extraction Kit was used to extract genomic DNA from the blood cell samples. The sequenced sample consisted of PBMCs. The TCR was taken from a man aged 35 to 55 in good health and CMV-seropositive. This chain is built from TRBV5-1 and TRBJ1-2, with a weak D call of TRBD1 (6 bases match). The CDR3 corresponds to CASSLAGADGYTF. The DNA sequence is given as TGCGCCAGCAGCTTGGCAGGGGCAGACGGCTACACCTTC.